Detailed here is one T cell receptor beta chain. Trimming took off 8 bases at V and 0 bases at J, with 11 bases between the two ends. The CDR3 is 13 residues long. Looked up from germline, CDR1 is GTSNPN and CDR2 is SVGIG (reference sequence). The data were obtained in a study of beta chain features in type 1 diabetes. Whole-study context: All samples yielded about 100 million examined sorted cells.

The study reverse transcribed the entire isolated RNA, so it sequenced expressed TCRB transcripts. TCRdb keeps only in-frame clones here, not all; method: immunoSEQ multiplex PCR. The table includes 250,000 to 350,000 clones, around 15% detected once. Sequencing was performed on central memory CD4+ T cells from blood. The receptor was derived from a man between 25 and 39 years old in good health. The chain recombines TRBV30 with TRBJ1-3; unclear D gene. The CDR3 loop reads CALARNSGNTIYF. CDR3 DNA: TGTGCCCTAGCCAGGAACTCTGGAAACACCATATATTTT.